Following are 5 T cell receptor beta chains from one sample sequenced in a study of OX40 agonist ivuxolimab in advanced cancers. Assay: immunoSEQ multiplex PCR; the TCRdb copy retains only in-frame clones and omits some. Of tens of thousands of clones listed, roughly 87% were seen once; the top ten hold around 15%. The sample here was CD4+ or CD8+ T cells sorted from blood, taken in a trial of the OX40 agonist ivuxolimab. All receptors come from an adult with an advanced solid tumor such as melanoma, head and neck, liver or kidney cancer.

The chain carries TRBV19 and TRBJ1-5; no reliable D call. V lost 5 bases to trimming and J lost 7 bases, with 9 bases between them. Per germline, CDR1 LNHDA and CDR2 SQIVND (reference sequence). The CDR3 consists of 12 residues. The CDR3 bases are TGTGCCAGTAGTTATCATCTCCAGCCCCAGCATTTT. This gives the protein CASSYHLQPQHF. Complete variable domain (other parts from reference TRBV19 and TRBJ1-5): DGGITQSPKYLFRKEGQNVTLSCEQNLNHDAMYWYRQDPGQGLRLIYYSQIVNDFQKGDIAEGYSVSREKKESFPLTVTSAQKNPTAFYLCASSYHLQPQHFGDGTRLSIL.

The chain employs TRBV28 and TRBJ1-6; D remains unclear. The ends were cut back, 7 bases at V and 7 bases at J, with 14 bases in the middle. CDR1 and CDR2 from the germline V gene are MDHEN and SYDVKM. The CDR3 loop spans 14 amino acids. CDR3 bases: TGTGCCAGCACCATCCCTGAGGGAAATTCACCCCTCCACTTT. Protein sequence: CASTIPEGNSPLHF. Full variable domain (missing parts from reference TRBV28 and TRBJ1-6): DVKVTQSSRYLVKRTGEKVFLECVQDMDHENMFWYRQDPGLGLRLIYFSYDVKMKEKGDIPEGYSVSREKKERFSLILESASTNQTSMYLCASTIPEGNSPLHFGNGTRLTVT.

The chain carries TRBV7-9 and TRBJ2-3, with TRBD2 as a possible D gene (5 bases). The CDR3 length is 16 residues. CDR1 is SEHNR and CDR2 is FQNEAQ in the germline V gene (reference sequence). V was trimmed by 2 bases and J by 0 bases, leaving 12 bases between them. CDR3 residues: CASSLNGWESTDTQYF. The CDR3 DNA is TGTGCCAGCAGCTTAAATGGCTGGGAGAGCACAGATACGCAGTATTTT.

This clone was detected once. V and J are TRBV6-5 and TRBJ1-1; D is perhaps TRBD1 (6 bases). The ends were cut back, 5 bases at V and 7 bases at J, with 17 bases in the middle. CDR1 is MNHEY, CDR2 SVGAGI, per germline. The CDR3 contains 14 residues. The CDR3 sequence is CASSEVGRGREAFF. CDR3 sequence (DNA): TGTGCCAGCAGTGAGGTGGGCAGGGGCCGTGAAGCTTTCTTT.

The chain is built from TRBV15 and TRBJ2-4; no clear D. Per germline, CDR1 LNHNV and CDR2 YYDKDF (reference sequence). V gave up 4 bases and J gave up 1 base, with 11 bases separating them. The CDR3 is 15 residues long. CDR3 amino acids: CATSIGRSAKNIQYF. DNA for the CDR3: TGTGCCACCAGCATCGGCCGGTCGGCCAAAAACATTCAGTACTTC.